This TCR beta chain was profiled in a study of CD8+CD57+ T cells in acquired aplastic anemia. About the study: Each DNA sample taken from sorted CD4+ and CD8+ cells came to 2.5 to 4 ug on average.

For CDR3 and TCR beta VDJ profiling, genomic DNA was the template used. TCRdb independently ran MiXCR on the reads; one entry per CDR3 protein. Counted here are around 400,000 distinct CDR3 sequences, about 70% occurring once; the ten biggest clones make up less than 4%. This clonotype was picked up a small number of times. Antigen: not known. With V trimmed by 2 bases and J by 7 bases, 1 base remained unmatched. Germline V lookup: CDR1 SNHLY, CDR2 FYNNEI. The CDR3 is 14 amino acids. General study points: There were some 27 CD8+ CDR3 sequences that occurred in both patients and controls.

Sequencing used sorted CD4+, CD8+, or CD8+CD57+ T cells (not recorded which) from PBMCs. The TCR originated in a human donor in good health, serving as a control. V gene TRBV2 combines with J gene TRBJ1-6, with 8 bases lining up with TRBD1. CDR3 sequence: CASSEYRGNSPLHF. In DNA form, the CDR3 reads TGTGCCAGCAGTGAATACAGGGGGAATTCACCCCTCCACTTT.